The entry that follows covers one TCR beta chain sequence. CDR3 size: 13 residues. Germline CDR1 SGHTA, CDR2 FQGTGA. The V end lost 8 bases, the J end lost 7 bases, and 12 bases lay between the germline ends. The data originate from a study of blood T cell repertoires in COVID-19. Study as a whole: Sample material is recorded as cDNA or gDNA derived from T cells, B-cell-depleted T cells, or PBMCs.

Original analysis: Using reference gene primer amplification, nucleated cell counts were estimated. Sequencing used immunoSEQ multiplex PCR; TCRdb keeps in-frame clones, though not all of them. That table supplies the V and J calls and clone size; D and trimming were determined from the DNA. The profile covers roughly 360,000 clones, with 83% appearing a single time and about 4.8% taken by the ten largest. Adults between about 18 and 95 years of age took part from 24 US areas. This clonotype was obtained from a woman between 45 and 65 years old who had recovered from COVID-19. The gene calls are TRBV7-3 and TRBJ1-6; D gene uncertain. The sample consisted of PBMCs or T cells enriched from blood (not recorded which). CDR3 in DNA: TGTGCCAGCCGGGAGGCGCAGAATTCACCCCTCCACTTT. Amino acids: CASREAQNSPLHF.